Listed below are T cell receptor beta chains from one sample, sequenced in a study of cytomegalovirus exposure and HLA in healthy donors. Sequenced by immunoSEQ multiplex PCR; TCRdb stores in-frame clones only, minus some. The sample has under 200,000 clones, 65% to 70% seen once. The sample was PBMCs. These TCRs come from a woman between 18 and 29 years old in good health and CMV-seropositive. Both conserved end residues are part of each CDR3. Fields, in order: D gene, J gene, clone size, V gene, CDR3 protein, CDR3 DNA. The D gene is left open where the match is weak. Only part of the rows carry a size: once, few, many, or a class if the clone is expanded.

D gene: .
J gene: TRBJ1-5
clone size: .
V gene: TRBV30
CDR3 protein: CAWSSGGVGNQPQHF
CDR3 DNA: TGTGCCTGGAGTTCGGGAGGTGTCGGCAATCAGCCCCAGCATTTT

D gene: .
J gene: TRBJ2-5
clone size: .
V gene: TRBV18
CDR3 protein: CASSPTRQVETQYF
CDR3 DNA: TGTGCCAGCTCACCAACCCGACAGGTGGAGACCCAGTACTTC

D gene: .
J gene: TRBJ2-5
clone size: .
V gene: TRBV4-1
CDR3 protein: CASSQRGETQYF
CDR3 DNA: TGCGCCAGCAGCCAACGGGGGGAGACCCAGTACTTC

D gene: .
J gene: TRBJ2-7
clone size: .
V gene: TRBV2
CDR3 protein: CASSPEGPYEQYF
CDR3 DNA: TGTGCCAGCAGTCCGGAGGGCCCCTACGAGCAGTACTTC

D gene: TRBD1
J gene: TRBJ2-7
clone size: .
V gene: TRBV30
CDR3 protein: CAWRKPGQGITEQYF
CDR3 DNA: TGTGCCTGGAGAAAACCGGGACAGGGGATTACGGAGCAGTACTTC

D gene: TRBD2
J gene: TRBJ2-3
clone size: .
V gene: TRBV30
CDR3 protein: CAWSVKAGGRTDTQYF
CDR3 DNA: TGTGCCTGGAGTGTAAAGGCGGGGGGACGCACAGATACGCAGTATTTT

D gene: TRBD1
J gene: TRBJ1-2
clone size: .
V gene: TRBV28
CDR3 protein: CASSLPWGQGYGYTF
CDR3 DNA: TGTGCCAGCAGTTTACCCTGGGGACAGGGTTATGGCTACACCTTC

D gene: TRBD1
J gene: TRBJ2-3
clone size: .
V gene: TRBV5-1
CDR3 protein: CASSRGLTDTQYF
CDR3 DNA: TGCGCCAGCAGCAGGGGGCTCACAGATACGCAGTATTTT

D gene: .
J gene: TRBJ2-3
clone size: .
V gene: TRBV27
CDR3 protein: CASSLFGGRDTQYF
CDR3 DNA: TGTGCCAGCAGTTTATTTGGGGGGAGAGATACGCAGTATTTT

D gene: .
J gene: TRBJ1-2
clone size: .
V gene: TRBV18
CDR3 protein: CASSPGERRGTDNYGYTF
CDR3 DNA: TGTGCCAGCTCACCGGGAGAAAGGCGAGGAACGGATAACTATGGCTACACCTTC

D gene: TRBD2
J gene: TRBJ2-1
clone size: .
V gene: TRBV7-2
CDR3 protein: CASSLDGRLNEQFF
CDR3 DNA: TGTGCCAGCAGCTTAGACGGGAGGTTAAATGAGCAGTTCTTC

D gene: .
J gene: TRBJ2-6
clone size: .
V gene: TRBV5-4
CDR3 protein: CASSLGGPGANVLTF
CDR3 DNA: TGTGCCAGCAGCTTGGGGGGGCCTGGGGCCAACGTCCTGACTTTC

D gene: TRBD2
J gene: TRBJ2-1
clone size: .
V gene: TRBV9
CDR3 protein: CASSVGMMGLAGGRPDNEQFF
CDR3 DNA: TGTGCCAGCAGCGTAGGAATGATGGGACTAGCGGGAGGCCGGCCGGACAATGAGCAGTTCTTC

D gene: .
J gene: TRBJ2-7
clone size: .
V gene: TRBV27
CDR3 protein: CASSLYVGRDFSYEQYF
CDR3 DNA: TGTGCCAGCAGTTTATATGTAGGCCGGGACTTTTCCTACGAGCAGTACTTC

D gene: TRBD2
J gene: TRBJ2-1
clone size: .
V gene: TRBV6-5
CDR3 protein: CASCASGVINEQFF
CDR3 DNA: TGTGCCAGCTGTGCTAGCGGGGTTATCAATGAGCAGTTCTTC

D gene: TRBD2
J gene: TRBJ2-1
clone size: .
V gene: TRBV7-3
CDR3 protein: CASSLTGRGAYNEQFF
CDR3 DNA: TGTGCCAGCAGCTTAACGGGGCGGGGGGCCTACAATGAGCAGTTCTTC

D gene: .
J gene: TRBJ2-5
clone size: .
V gene: TRBV6-1
CDR3 protein: CASSEGIQRWQETQYF
CDR3 DNA: TGTGCCAGCAGTGAAGGAATTCAGCGGTGGCAAGAGACCCAGTACTTC

D gene: TRBD1
J gene: TRBJ1-5
clone size: .
V gene: TRBV15
CDR3 protein: CATSKTGSWQPQHF
CDR3 DNA: TGTGCCACCAGCAAGACAGGGTCCTGGCAGCCCCAGCATTTT

D gene: TRBD2
J gene: TRBJ2-1
clone size: .
V gene: TRBV13
CDR3 protein: CASSSTRLAGANNEQFF
CDR3 DNA: TGTGCCAGCAGCTCAACCCGACTAGCGGGGGCAAACAATGAGCAGTTCTTC

D gene: TRBD1
J gene: TRBJ2-7
clone size: .
V gene: TRBV6-5
CDR3 protein: CASSYSTGGQGEQYF
CDR3 DNA: TGTGCCAGCAGTTACTCGACAGGGGGCCAAGGGGAGCAGTACTTC

D gene: TRBD1
J gene: TRBJ2-7
clone size: .
V gene: TRBV6-6
CDR3 protein: CAEPNWDRGEQYF
CDR3 DNA: TGTGCCGAGCCAAACTGGGACAGGGGTGAGCAGTACTTC

D gene: .
J gene: TRBJ1-1
clone size: .
V gene: TRBV7-9
CDR3 protein: CASSLVQEEAFF
CDR3 DNA: TGTGCCAGCAGCTTAGTGCAGGAAGAAGCTTTCTTT

D gene: .
J gene: TRBJ1-1
clone size: .
V gene: TRBV2
CDR3 protein: CASREYTEAFF
CDR3 DNA: TGTGCCAGCAGGGAGTACACTGAAGCTTTCTTT

D gene: TRBD2
J gene: TRBJ2-5
clone size: .
V gene: TRBV28
CDR3 protein: CASRVGLAFQETQYF
CDR3 DNA: TGTGCCAGCAGGGTGGGACTAGCGTTTCAAGAGACCCAGTACTTC

D gene: TRBD1
J gene: TRBJ1-1
clone size: .
V gene: TRBV5-1
CDR3 protein: CASSPTGTGWGNTEAFF
CDR3 DNA: TGCGCCAGCAGCCCAACCGGGACAGGGTGGGGGAACACTGAAGCTTTCTTT

D gene: .
J gene: TRBJ2-4
clone size: .
V gene: TRBV2
CDR3 protein: CASSPTPGNAKNIQYF
CDR3 DNA: TGTGCCAGCAGTCCCACCCCAGGGAATGCCAAAAACATTCAGTACTTC

D gene: .
J gene: TRBJ2-7
clone size: .
V gene: TRBV4-3
CDR3 protein: CASSQEEGTYEQYF
CDR3 DNA: TGCGCCAGCAGCCAAGAGGAGGGTACCTACGAGCAGTACTTC

D gene: TRBD2
J gene: TRBJ2-1
clone size: .
V gene: TRBV27
CDR3 protein: CASSSLAGVPTYNEQFF
CDR3 DNA: TGTGCCAGCAGTTCCCTAGCGGGAGTACCGACCTACAATGAGCAGTTCTTC

D gene: .
J gene: TRBJ1-3
clone size: .
V gene: TRBV19
CDR3 protein: CASSFTAGNTIYF
CDR3 DNA: TGTGCCAGTAGTTTCACAGCTGGAAACACCATATATTTT

D gene: TRBD2
J gene: TRBJ2-3
clone size: once
V gene: TRBV27
CDR3 protein: CASSLTLAGADTQYF
CDR3 DNA: TGTGCCAGCAGTTTAACACTAGCGGGAGCAGATACGCAGTATTTT

D gene: .
J gene: TRBJ2-7
clone size: .
V gene: TRBV4-2
CDR3 protein: CASSQGRSLGSYEQYF
CDR3 DNA: TGTGCCAGCAGCCAAGGGAGGTCCCTTGGGTCCTACGAGCAGTACTTC

D gene: TRBD1
J gene: TRBJ1-5
clone size: .
V gene: TRBV19
CDR3 protein: CASSIPDRGNNQPQHF
CDR3 DNA: TGTGCCAGTAGTATCCCGGACAGGGGTAATAATCAGCCCCAGCATTTT

D gene: TRBD2
J gene: TRBJ2-7
clone size: .
V gene: TRBV19
CDR3 protein: CASSIDRLAGVPYEQYF
CDR3 DNA: TGTGCCAGTAGTATAGATCGCCTAGCGGGAGTACCCTACGAGCAGTACTTC

D gene: .
J gene: TRBJ1-4
clone size: .
V gene: TRBV9
CDR3 protein: CASSVRGSKNEKLFF
CDR3 DNA: TGTGCCAGCAGCGTACGGGGTTCTAAGAATGAAAAACTGTTTTTT

D gene: .
J gene: TRBJ2-7
clone size: .
V gene: TRBV15
CDR3 protein: CATSSQDSISYEQYF
CDR3 DNA: TGTGCCACCAGCAGCCAGGACAGTATCTCCTACGAGCAGTACTTC

D gene: TRBD1
J gene: TRBJ2-2
clone size: .
V gene: TRBV29-1
CDR3 protein: CSVRDRGVTGELFF
CDR3 DNA: TGCAGCGTTCGGGACAGGGGGGTCACCGGGGAGCTGTTTTTT

D gene: .
J gene: TRBJ2-1
clone size: .
V gene: TRBV30
CDR3 protein: CAWNEGGPDEQFF
CDR3 DNA: TGTGCCTGGAATGAGGGGGGGCCTGATGAGCAGTTCTTC

D gene: .
J gene: TRBJ1-2
clone size: .
V gene: TRBV27
CDR3 protein: CASSLSQGAIYGYTF
CDR3 DNA: TGTGCCAGCAGTTTATCACAGGGAGCAATCTATGGCTACACCTTC

D gene: TRBD1
J gene: TRBJ1-5
clone size: few
V gene: TRBV19
CDR3 protein: CASSDRASNQPQHF
CDR3 DNA: TGTGCCAGTAGTGACAGGGCCAGTAATCAGCCCCAGCATTTT

D gene: .
J gene: TRBJ1-2
clone size: .
V gene: TRBV4-1
CDR3 protein: CASSQDGDFYGYTF
CDR3 DNA: TGCGCCAGCAGCCAAGATGGAGACTTCTATGGCTACACCTTC

D gene: TRBD1
J gene: TRBJ1-2
clone size: .
V gene: TRBV19
CDR3 protein: CASSDRGQDGYTF
CDR3 DNA: TGTGCCAGTAGCGACAGGGGGCAGGATGGCTACACCTTC

D gene: .
J gene: TRBJ2-7
clone size: once
V gene: TRBV5-6
CDR3 protein: CASSLGGINYEQYF
CDR3 DNA: TGTGCCAGCAGCCTGGGGGGCATAAACTACGAGCAGTACTTC

D gene: TRBD1
J gene: TRBJ2-3
clone size: .
V gene: TRBV4-3
CDR3 protein: CASSQGGDRGWYF
CDR3 DNA: TGCGCCAGCAGCCAAGGGGGGGACAGGGGGTGGTATTTT

D gene: TRBD1
J gene: TRBJ1-4
clone size: .
V gene: TRBV27
CDR3 protein: CASSSRQGAGGKLFF
CDR3 DNA: TGTGCCAGCAGTTCCAGACAGGGGGCGGGTGGAAAACTGTTTTTT

D gene: .
J gene: TRBJ2-1
clone size: .
V gene: TRBV6-6
CDR3 protein: CASTSYAADNEQFF
CDR3 DNA: TGTGCCAGCACCTCCTATGCTGCCGACAATGAGCAGTTCTTC

D gene: TRBD1
J gene: TRBJ1-4
clone size: .
V gene: TRBV7-6
CDR3 protein: CASTLGGQGNQKLFF
CDR3 DNA: TGTGCCAGCACCCTAGGGGGACAGGGCAATCAAAAACTGTTTTTT

D gene: .
J gene: TRBJ1-1
clone size: few
V gene: TRBV18
CDR3 protein: CASSPPPVYTEAFF
CDR3 DNA: TGTGCCAGCTCACCTCCCCCAGTTTACACTGAAGCTTTCTTT

D gene: .
J gene: TRBJ1-1
clone size: few
V gene: TRBV27
CDR3 protein: CASSFGTTGLNALMATEAFF
CDR3 DNA: TGTGCCAGCAGTTTTGGGACCACAGGGTTAAATGCCCTAATGGCCACTGAAGCTTTCTTT

D gene: .
J gene: TRBJ2-5
clone size: .
V gene: TRBV11-2
CDR3 protein: CASSLRQFQETQYF
CDR3 DNA: TGTGCCAGCAGCCTTCGACAGTTCCAAGAGACCCAGTACTTC

D gene: .
J gene: TRBJ1-2
clone size: .
V gene: TRBV19
CDR3 protein: CASIEDSRLRNGYTF
CDR3 DNA: TGTGCCAGTATAGAGGACAGTCGGTTGAGAAATGGCTACACCTTC

D gene: .
J gene: TRBJ1-1
clone size: few
V gene: TRBV30
CDR3 protein: CAWITLGAADTEAFF
CDR3 DNA: TGTGCCTGGATCACATTGGGGGCTGCGGACACTGAAGCTTTCTTT

D gene: TRBD1
J gene: TRBJ2-5
clone size: .
V gene: TRBV28
CDR3 protein: CASSPGQAQETQYF
CDR3 DNA: TGTGCCAGCAGTCCCGGACAGGCTCAAGAGACCCAGTACTTC

D gene: .
J gene: TRBJ2-4
clone size: .
V gene: TRBV27
CDR3 protein: CASSFQGKNIQYF
CDR3 DNA: TGTGCCAGCAGTTTTCAGGGAAAAAACATTCAGTACTTC